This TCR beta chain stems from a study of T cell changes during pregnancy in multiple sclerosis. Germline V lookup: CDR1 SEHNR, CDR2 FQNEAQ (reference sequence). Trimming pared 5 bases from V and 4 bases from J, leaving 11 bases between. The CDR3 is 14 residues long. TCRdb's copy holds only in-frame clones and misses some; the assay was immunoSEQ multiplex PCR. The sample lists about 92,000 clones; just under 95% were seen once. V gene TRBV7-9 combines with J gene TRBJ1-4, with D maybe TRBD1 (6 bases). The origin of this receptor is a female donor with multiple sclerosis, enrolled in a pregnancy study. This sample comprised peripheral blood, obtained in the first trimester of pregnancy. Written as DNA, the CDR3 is TGTGCCAGCAGCCGGGACAATCTTAATGAAAAACTGTTTTTT. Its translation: CASSRDNLNEKLFF.